These 20 T cell receptor beta chains originate from one sample sequenced in a study of shared clonotypes between healthy human individuals (dated by TCRdb to about 2020). Preparation of the library involved the immunoSEQ multiplex PCR assay. TCRdb carries this immuneACCESS record with in-frame sequences only. Its versions omit some clonotypes, under half of them owing to an unresolved V gene in the studies checked, with the rest unexplained. This sample is represented by under 1,900,000 clones; 98% of them were singletons. Roughly 0.36% of the sample belongs to the ten largest clones. The sequenced sample consisted of naive CD4+ T cells sorted from blood. This specimen's cell subset or site label, interpreted: CD45RA+ positively selected. Every receptor here comes from a man younger than 40 in good health.

Details on this clone: This specimen includes other DNA sequences encoding the same CDR3. The chain has TRBV5-1 and TRBJ2-6; the D gene is possibly TRBD2 (6 bases). V was shortened by 0 bases and J by 3 bases, with 10 bases between the two germline ends. Germline CDR1 is SGHRS and CDR2 is YFSETQ. The CDR3 loop spans 16 amino acids. CDR3 loop: CASSLVGGLGANVLTF. CDR3 DNA sequence: TGCGCCAGCAGCTTGGTGGGGGGTCTTGGGGCCAACGTCCTGACTTTC.

The V gene is TRBV7-2, the J gene TRBJ2-2, with D possibly matching TRBD2 (5 bases). Germline loops: CDR1 SGHTA, CDR2 FQGNSA. Trimming stripped 2 bases from V and 5 bases from J, with 12 bases between. The length of the CDR3 is 15 residues. The CDR3 is CASSLSGEWTGELFF. CDR3 nucleotide sequence: TGTGCCAGCAGCTTATCTGGGGAGTGGACCGGGGAGCTGTTTTTT. Complete variable domain (other parts from reference TRBV7-2 and TRBJ2-2): GAGVSQSPSNKVTEKGKDVELRCDPISGHTALYWYRQSLGQGLEFLIYFQGNSAPDKSGLPSDRFSAERTGGSVSTLTIQRTQQEDSAVYLCASSLSGEWTGELFFGEGSRLTVL.

The chain links TRBV9 to TRBJ2-1; D gene ambiguous. The V and J ends lost 4 bases and 9 bases respectively, with 8 bases between them. This CDR3 is 11 amino acids long. Germline loops: CDR1 SGDLS, CDR2 YYNGEE. The CDR3 spells CASSSPGEQFF. As DNA, the CDR3 is TGTGCCAGCAGCTCCCCGGGTGAGCAGTTCTTC.

Only one count was recorded for this clone. The chain links TRBV19 to TRBJ2-1, with 8 bases identical to TRBD2. Trimming took 5 bases from V and 0 from J; bases not matched to a gene: 6. CDR3 length: 16 residues. Looked up from germline, CDR1 is LNHDA and CDR2 is SQIVND (reference sequence). The CDR3: CASSPRLASSYNEQFF. The CDR3 DNA reads TGTGCCAGTAGTCCCCGACTAGCGAGCTCCTACAATGAGCAGTTCTTC.

This clone was seen only once. This chain links TRBV11-2 with TRBJ2-7; TRBD2 agrees at 15 bases. V lost 5 bases to trimming and J lost 6 bases; unmatched junction nucleotides: 8. There are 16 residues in the CDR3. CDR1 and CDR2 (germline): SGHAT, FQNNGV. The CDR3 region is CASSKTGTSGRPEQYF. CDR3 sequence (DNA): TGTGCCAGCAGCAAAACCGGGACTAGCGGGAGGCCCGAGCAGTACTTC.

This sequence joins TRBV5-1 and TRBJ2-7; D not resolved. Germline V gene lookup returns CDR1 SGHRS and CDR2 YFSETQ. CDR3 size: 14 residues. The V end was cut by 0 bases, the J end by 2 bases, with 9 bases between. The CDR3 protein is CASSLADSPYEQYF. CDR3 nucleotide sequence: TGCGCCAGCAGCTTGGCTGACTCCCCCTACGAGCAGTACTTC.

V gene TRBV28 combines with J gene TRBJ2-1; TRBD2 aligns across 11 bases. Germline V CDR1 and CDR2: MDHEN, SYDVKM. This CDR3 spans 15 amino acids. The ends lost 5 bases at V and 6 bases at J; junction bases unmatched: 6. CDR3 amino acids: CASSTVAGGGNEQFF. As DNA, the CDR3 is TGTGCCAGCAGTACCGTAGCGGGAGGGGGCAATGAGCAGTTCTTC.

V and J are TRBV7-2 and TRBJ1-2, with D maybe TRBD1 (6 bases). Per the germline V gene, CDR1 is SGHTA and CDR2 is FQGNSA. V was cut by 6 bases and J by 4 bases, with 24 bases left in between. This CDR3 comprises 17 residues. CDR3 coding DNA: TGTGCCAGCAGTTATCGGAAGGGGGGTTGGGAGAGCTATGGCTACACCTTC. It encodes CASSYRKGGWESYGYTF.

The chain's CDR3 is CASSPRLAGGQDTQYF. The DNA of the CDR3 is TGTGCCAGCAGCCCCCGGCTAGCGGGAGGGCAAGATACGCAGTATTTT. This sequence joins TRBV7-3 and TRBJ2-3; 12 bases fit TRBD2. The CDR3 totals 16 residues. V gave up 5 bases and J gave up 5 bases; unmatched junction bases: 8. Per germline, CDR1 SGHTA and CDR2 FQGTGA.

The chain links TRBV5-4 to TRBJ2-7; D might be TRBD1 or TRBD2, each matching 5 bases. V dropped 4 bases and J dropped 7 bases, with 12 bases sitting between them. The CDR3 totals 12 residues. The germline V gene has CDR1 SGHNT and CDR2 YYREEE (reference sequence). The CDR3, as DNA: TGTGCCAGCAGCCTGGGGACGGGGGAGCAGTACTTC. Amino acid sequence: CASSLGTGEQYF.

This sequence joins TRBV7-8 and TRBJ2-7, with no clear D. V was clipped by 1 base and J by 3 bases, with 7 bases between them. Germline V gene data show CDR1 as SGHVS and CDR2 as FQNEAQ. CDR3 size: 13 residues. This CDR3 reads CASSLDRVYEQYF. As DNA, the CDR3 is TGTGCCAGCAGCTTAGATAGGGTCTACGAGCAGTACTTC.

The rearrangement joins TRBV7-9 to TRBJ2-5; 7 bases fit TRBD1. The CDR3 covers 15 residues. CDR1 and CDR2 (germline): SEHNR, FQNEAQ (reference sequence). V was clipped by 5 bases and J by 2 bases; unmatched bases: 8. The CDR3 spells CASSPGQYFQETQYF. The CDR3 DNA follows: TGTGCCAGCAGCCCGGGACAGTATTTTCAAGAGACCCAGTACTTC.

About this clone: The same CDR3 also results from other DNA sequences found in this sample. J is TRBJ1-1 and V is TRBV9; possible D gene TRBD1, 6 bases. V was shortened by 3 bases and J by 2 bases, with 14 bases between the two germline ends. The CDR3 has 15 amino acids. CDR1 is SGDLS, CDR2 YYNGEE, per germline. In DNA, the CDR3 is TGTGCCAGCAGCGCGGGGGGGCAGAGAAACACTGAAGCTTTCTTT. Translation gives CASSAGGQRNTEAFF.

This chain connects TRBV9 to TRBJ1-1, with D hard to call. Germline V CDR1 and CDR2: SGDLS, YYNGEE. V lost 4 bases to trimming and J lost 4 bases, with 17 bases between them. CDR3 length: 15 residues. CDR3: CASSLRTEGGTEAFF. For the CDR3, the DNA is TGTGCCAGCAGCCTTCGGACCGAAGGTGGCACTGAAGCTTTCTTT.

The V call is TRBV19, the J call TRBJ1-2; no clear D gene. Germline values: CDR1 LNHDA, CDR2 SQIVND (reference sequence). CDR3 length equals 13 residues. Trimming took off 5 bases at V and 4 bases at J, with 11 bases between the two ends. In nucleotides, the CDR3 is TGTGCCAGTAGTCCAGATCTGTTCTATGGCTACACCTTC. As protein: CASSPDLFYGYTF. The variable domain in full, with the rest retrieved from reference TRBV19 and TRBJ1-2, is DGGITQSPKYLFRKEGQNVTLSCEQNLNHDAMYWYRQDPGQGLRLIYYSQIVNDFQKGDIAEGYSVSREKKESFPLTVTSAQKNPTAFYLCASSPDLFYGYTFGSGTRLTVV.

This chain's CDR3 is CASRDATGELFF. CDR3 in DNA: TGTGCCAGCAGGGACGCCACCGGGGAGCTGTTTTTT. The chain carries TRBV28 and TRBJ2-2; D is undetermined. Per the germline V gene, CDR1 is MDHEN and CDR2 is SYDVKM. Between the trimmed V and J ends, which lost 6 bases and 4 bases, there was a span of 6 bases. CDR3 length: 12 amino acids. Supplemented by reference TRBV28 and TRBJ2-2, the full variable domain reads DVKVTQSSRYLVKRTGEKVFLECVQDMDHENMFWYRQDPGLGLRLIYFSYDVKMKEKGDIPEGYSVSREKKERFSLILESASTNQTSMYLCASRDATGELFFGEGSRLTVL.

This clone appeared once. This sequence joins TRBV2 and TRBJ2-5; 11 nucleotides match TRBD2. Germline V CDR1 and CDR2: SNHLY, FYNNEI. The CDR3 is 15 amino acids. Trimming took 3 bases from V and 4 from J; bases not matched to a gene: 4. CDR3 bases: TGTGCCAGCAGTGATGGCGGGACTAGCGGAGAGACCCAGTACTTC. Translated: CASSDGGTSGETQYF.

The gene calls are TRBV7-9 and TRBJ2-5, with D perhaps matching TRBD1 (7 bases). This CDR3 region has 16 residues. Per germline, CDR1 SEHNR and CDR2 FQNEAQ (reference sequence). Trimming took 1 base from V and 2 from J, leaving 14 bases between them. In DNA, the CDR3 is TGTGCCAGCAGCTTAGAACAGGGGAGGTATCAAGAGACCCAGTACTTC. This sequence encodes CASSLEQGRYQETQYF.

This clone was counted a single time. V is TRBV29-1 and J is TRBJ2-7, with D maybe TRBD2 (7 bases). The CDR3 has 13 amino acids. Germline loops: CDR1 SQVTM, CDR2 ANQGSEA. Trimming shortened V by 8 bases and J by 6 bases, and 20 bases separated the two germline ends. CDR3: CSSFGGGGGEQYF. For the CDR3, the DNA is TGCAGCTCCTTTGGAGGGGGGGGTGGCGAGCAGTACTTC.

The chain couples TRBV6-6 to TRBJ2-7; D is ambiguous. The CDR3 runs to 13 residues. Germline-derived CDR1 and CDR2 are MNHNY and SVGAGI (reference sequence). Trimming left V 5 bases short and J 5 bases short, with 13 bases between. The CDR3 coding sequence is TGTGCCAGCAGTCCTCCCCCAGCCAACGAGCAGTACTTC. It codes for CASSPPPANEQYF.